This T cell receptor beta chain was captured by sequencing in a study of blood T cell repertoires in COVID-19. Profiling relied on immunoSEQ multiplex PCR, and the TCRdb table lists in-frame clones only, not all of them. The table includes 150,000 or so clones, more than 85% detected once. The sequence came from a man in his 60s with COVID-19, enrolled during active disease. Material: peripheral blood.

The CDR3 bases are TGTGCCAGCAGTTTATGGGCTAGAAGCTCCTACGAGCAGTACTTC. Translation gives CASSLWARSSYEQYF. The chain combines TRBV28 with TRBJ2-7; no definite D call. The CDR3 loop spans 15 amino acids. V lost 0 bases, J lost 0 bases, and 9 bases lay in between. Germline V lookup: CDR1 MDHEN, CDR2 SYDVKM.